Presented here are 10 T cell receptor beta chains from one specimen sequenced in a study of shared T cell receptors in the human thymus. Generated by immunoSEQ multiplex PCR, the TCRdb table keeps only in-frame clones and is missing some. The data contain approximately 660,000 clones, approximately 90% of them singletons. These data are also associated with another study on human thymus T cells.

Sequenced: thymocytes. The receptor source for this set is a boy less than two years old with a congenital heart defect.

The chain joins TRBV5-4 to TRBJ1-1; tentative D call: TRBD1 (5 bases). Germline V CDR1 and CDR2: SGHNT, YYREEE (reference sequence). With 4 bases removed from V and 9 bases from J, the gap between germline ends came to 16 bases. The CDR3 is 13 amino acids. In DNA, the CDR3 is TGTGCCAGCAGCCAAGCGAGACAGTCCCAAGCTTTCTTT. This translates into CASSQARQSQAFF.

The chain employs TRBV6-5 and TRBJ2-7, with 7 bases aligning to TRBD1. CDR3 size: 13 residues. Trimming at V came to 10 bases and at J to 2 bases, leaving 8 bases not matched to a gene. Per the germline V gene, CDR1 is MNHEY and CDR2 is SVGAGI. The CDR3, as DNA: TGTGCCATTTTGGGGACAGTAGCCTACGAGCAGTACTTC. The encoded protein is CAILGTVAYEQYF.

J is TRBJ1-2 and V is TRBV5-6; 7 nucleotides align to TRBD1. Germline values: CDR1 SGHDT, CDR2 YYEEEE. CDR3 size: 13 residues. V shed 4 bases, J shed 4 bases, and the junction held 4 bases outside the gene matches. The CDR3 nucleotides are TGTGCCAGCAGCCGGGGGACAGTCTATGGCTACACCTTC. Translated, it gives CASSRGTVYGYTF.

The chain combines TRBV2 with TRBJ2-5; 10 bases align to TRBD2. The end of the DNA fits TRBJ2-7 better, so the J call may be wrong. This CDR3 is 16 amino acids long. Germline V gene sequence: CDR1 SNHLY, CDR2 FYNNEI. The CDR3 spells CASSAFLAGVVNEQYF. The CDR3 DNA follows: TGTGCCAGCAGCGCTTTCCTAGCGGGAGTTGTAAACGAGCAGTACTTC.

This chain connects TRBV6-1 to TRBJ1-1; D unresolved. V was shortened by 7 bases and J by 1 base, with 16 bases between the two germline ends. The CDR3 has 15 residues. From germline, CDR1 is MNHNS and CDR2 SASEGT. Here the CDR3 DNA reads TGTGCCAGCAACTCAGTGGCGGAGGAGAACACTGAAGCTTTCTTT. Protein: CASNSVAEENTEAFF.

The V gene is TRBV5-4, the J gene TRBJ2-5; 12 nucleotides line up with TRBD2. CDR3 length: 16 amino acids. Looked up from germline, CDR1 is SGHNT and CDR2 is YYREEE (reference sequence). The J segment lost 2 bases and the V segment lost 4 bases, leaving 6 bases of the junction unmatched. CDR3 residues: CASSPRTSGIQETQYF. The CDR3 DNA is TGTGCCAGCAGCCCCAGGACTAGCGGGATACAAGAGACCCAGTACTTC.

This chain joins TRBV27 and TRBJ2-1, with 7 bases identical to TRBD1. With V trimmed by 6 bases and J by 4 bases, 6 bases remained unmatched. This CDR3 has 14 amino acids. Germline CDR1 is MNHEY and CDR2 is SMNVEV (reference sequence). The CDR3 DNA reads as TGTGCCAGCAGCCTGACAGGGTCATACAATGAGCAGTTCTTC. Translated, it gives CASSLTGSYNEQFF.

This chain uses TRBV5-1 with TRBJ2-1; 8 bases are a match to TRBD2. This CDR3 comprises 16 residues. Germline trimming cut 0 bases from V and 6 bases from J; bases unmatched to any gene: 8. The germline CDR1 and CDR2 sequences are SGHRS and YFSETQ. DNA of the CDR3: TGCGCCAGCAGCTTGGACCTAGCGGGCTTGGCCAATGAGCAGTTCTTC. Translation gives CASSLDLAGLANEQFF. The complete variable domain, with remaining parts taken from reference TRBV5-1 and TRBJ2-1, reads KAGVTQTPRYLIKTRGQQVTLSCSPISGHRSVSWYQQTPGQGLQFLFEYFSETQRNKGNFPGRFSGRQFSNSRSEMNVSTLELGDSALYLCASSLDLAGLANEQFFGPGTRLTVL.

The chain joins TRBV30 to TRBJ1-5, with TRBD1 identical over 8 bases. The CDR3 covers 16 residues. The germline CDR1 and CDR2 sequences are GTSNPN and SVGIG (reference sequence). With V trimmed by 5 bases and J by 7 bases, 16 bases remained unmatched. DNA for the CDR3: TGTGCCTGGGGTCTCGGATCCCAGGGGGCTTGGCAGCCCCAGCATTTT. Translation gives CAWGLGSQGAWQPQHF.

The CDR3 loop reads CASSGHRDRERLRNQPQHF. The DNA for the CDR3 is TGTGCCAGCAGCGGGCACCGGGACAGGGAACGGTTGCGCAATCAGCCCCAGCATTTT. V is TRBV7-8 and J is TRBJ1-5, with TRBD1 matching over 9 bases. Germline CDR1 SGHVS, CDR2 FQNEAQ. The CDR3 has 19 amino acids. V lost 5 bases and J lost 2; bases outside the gene matches: 16. The full variable domain, with the rest looked up from reference TRBV7-8 and TRBJ1-5, is GAGVSQSPRYKVAKRGQDVALRCDPISGHVSLFWYQQALGQGPEFLTYFQNEAQLDKSGLPSDRFFAERPEGSVSTLKIQRTQQEDSAVYLCASSGHRDRERLRNQPQHFGDGTRLSIL.